The entry below gives a single T cell receptor beta chain sequence along with its context. Its antigen is unknown. The PCR had 60 Vbeta and 13 Jbeta primers. Here immunoSEQ multiplex PCR was the method, and the copy in TCRdb shows in-frame clones only, minus some. The sample includes about 140,000 clones, more than 60% of them seen just once. Germline CDR1 and CDR2: SGDLS and YYNGEE. The CDR3 covers 16 residues. Trimming stripped 2 bases from V and 1 base from J, with 13 bases between. This specimen belongs to a study of cytomegalovirus exposure and HLA in healthy donors. Findings and caveats of the study: Whilst most TCR sequences proved rare, a subset of public TCRs occurred across many donors.

The V call is TRBV9, the J call TRBJ1-5; D ambiguous. The sample taken for sequencing was PBMCs. The origin of this receptor is a female donor in good health and CMV-seronegative. The CDR3 region is CASSVLNSGSNQPQHF. CDR3 bases: TGTGCCAGCAGCGTTTTGAACAGCGGCAGCAATCAGCCCCAGCATTTT.